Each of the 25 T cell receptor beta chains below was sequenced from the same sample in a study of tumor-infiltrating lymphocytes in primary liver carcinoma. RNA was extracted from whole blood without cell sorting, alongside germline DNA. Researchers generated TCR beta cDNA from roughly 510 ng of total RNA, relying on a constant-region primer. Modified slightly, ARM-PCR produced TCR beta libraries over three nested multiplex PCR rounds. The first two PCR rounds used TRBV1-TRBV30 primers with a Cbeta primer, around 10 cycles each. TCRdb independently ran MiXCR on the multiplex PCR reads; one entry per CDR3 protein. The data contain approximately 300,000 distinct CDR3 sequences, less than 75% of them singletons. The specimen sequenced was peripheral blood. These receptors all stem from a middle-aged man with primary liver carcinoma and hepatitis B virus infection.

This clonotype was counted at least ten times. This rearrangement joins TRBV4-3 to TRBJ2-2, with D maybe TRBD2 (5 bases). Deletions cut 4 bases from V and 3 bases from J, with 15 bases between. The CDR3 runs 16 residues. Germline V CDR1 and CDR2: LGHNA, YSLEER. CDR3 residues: CASSLDQRADTGELFF. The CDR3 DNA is TGCGCCAGCAGCCTGGATCAGAGGGCCGACACCGGGGAGCTGTTTTTT.

This CDR3 is CASSQEDPANYGYTF. CDR3 coding DNA: TGCGCCAGCAGCCAGGAGGACCCCGCTAACTATGGCTACACCTTC. The rearrangement joins TRBV4-1 to TRBJ1-2; no reliable D call. V was clipped by 3 bases and J by 0 bases, with 11 bases between them. Germline CDR1 is MGHRA and CDR2 is YSYEKL. The CDR3 covers 15 residues.

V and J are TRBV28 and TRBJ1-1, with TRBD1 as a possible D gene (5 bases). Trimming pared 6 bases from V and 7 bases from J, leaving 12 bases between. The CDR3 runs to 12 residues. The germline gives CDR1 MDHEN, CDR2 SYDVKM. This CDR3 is CASSQPGGEAFF. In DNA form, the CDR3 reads TGTGCCAGCAGCCAGCCGGGGGGTGAAGCTTTCTTT.

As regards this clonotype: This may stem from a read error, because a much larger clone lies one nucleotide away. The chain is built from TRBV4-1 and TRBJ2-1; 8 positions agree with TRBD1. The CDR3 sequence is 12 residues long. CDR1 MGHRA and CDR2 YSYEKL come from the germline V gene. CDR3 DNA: TGCGCCAGCAGCCAAGAGGACAGGGTCTTGGTCTTC. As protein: CASSQEDRVLVF.

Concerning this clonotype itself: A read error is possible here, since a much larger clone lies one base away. This chain's CDR3 is CASRLNQVGEQFF. In DNA, the CDR3 is TGTGCCAGCCGACTCAATCAAGTAGGAGAGCAGTTCTTC. This chain joins TRBV6-6 and TRBJ2-1; D is undetermined. Trimming cost V 8 bases and J 10 bases, with 18 bases left between them. This CDR3 is 13 amino acids long. In germline, CDR1 is MNHNY, CDR2 SVGAGI (reference sequence).

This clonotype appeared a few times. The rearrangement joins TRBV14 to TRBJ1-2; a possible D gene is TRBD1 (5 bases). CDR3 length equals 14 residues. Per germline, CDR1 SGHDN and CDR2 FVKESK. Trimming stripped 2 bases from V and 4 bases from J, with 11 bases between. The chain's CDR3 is CASSQLGTGYGYTF. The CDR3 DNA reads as TGTGCCAGCAGCCAACTGGGCACAGGCTATGGCTACACCTTC.

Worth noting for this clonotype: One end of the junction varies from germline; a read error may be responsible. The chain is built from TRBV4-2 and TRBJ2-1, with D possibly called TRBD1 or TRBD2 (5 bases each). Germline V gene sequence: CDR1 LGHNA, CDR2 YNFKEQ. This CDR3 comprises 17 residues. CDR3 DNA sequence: TGTGCCAGTAGCCAAGGGACCTCGGGCGGAGGCTACAATGAGCGGTTCTTC. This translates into CASSQGTSGGGYNERFF.

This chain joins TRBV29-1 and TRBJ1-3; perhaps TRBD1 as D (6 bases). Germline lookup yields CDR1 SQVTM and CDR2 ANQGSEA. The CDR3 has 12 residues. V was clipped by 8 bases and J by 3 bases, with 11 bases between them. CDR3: CSIGGGGNTIYF. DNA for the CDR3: TGCAGCATTGGAGGGGGTGGAAACACCATATATTTT.

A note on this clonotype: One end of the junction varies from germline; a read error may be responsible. The CDR3: CASMASGDSGEQSF. The DNA for the CDR3 is TGTGCCAGCATGGCTAGCGGAGACTCGGGTGAGCAGTCCTTC. The chain joins TRBV6-1 to TRBJ2-1; TRBD2 agrees at 7 bases. The germline gives CDR1 MNHNS, CDR2 SASEGT. The CDR3 has 14 residues.

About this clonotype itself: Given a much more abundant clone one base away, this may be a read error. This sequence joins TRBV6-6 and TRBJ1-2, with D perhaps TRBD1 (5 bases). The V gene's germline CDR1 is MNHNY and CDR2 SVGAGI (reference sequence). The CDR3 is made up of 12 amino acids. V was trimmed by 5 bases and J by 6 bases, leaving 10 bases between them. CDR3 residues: CASSRIGDGYTF. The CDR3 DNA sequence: TGTGCCAGCAGTCGGATAGGGGATGGCTACACCTTC.

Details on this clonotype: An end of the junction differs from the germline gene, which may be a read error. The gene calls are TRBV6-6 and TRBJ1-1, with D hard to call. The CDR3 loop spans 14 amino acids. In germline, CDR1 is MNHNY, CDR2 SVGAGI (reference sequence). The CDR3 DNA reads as TGTGCCAGCAGCGTTTACGTGGGAGAGCCTAAAGCTCTCTTT. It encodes CASSVYVGEPKALF.

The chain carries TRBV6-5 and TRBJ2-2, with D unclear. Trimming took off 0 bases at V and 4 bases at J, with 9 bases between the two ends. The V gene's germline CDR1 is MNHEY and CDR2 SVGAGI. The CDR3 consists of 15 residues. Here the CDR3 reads CASSYSDGATGELFF. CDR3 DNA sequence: TGTGCCAGCAGTTACTCCGATGGAGCCACCGGGGAGCTGTTTTTT.

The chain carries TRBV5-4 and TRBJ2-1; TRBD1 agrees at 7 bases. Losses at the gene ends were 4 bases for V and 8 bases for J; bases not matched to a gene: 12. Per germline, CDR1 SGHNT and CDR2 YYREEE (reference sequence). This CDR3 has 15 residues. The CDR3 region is CASSDGTVGHYEQFF. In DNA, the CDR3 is TGTGCCAGCAGCGACGGGACAGTTGGACACTATGAGCAGTTCTTC.

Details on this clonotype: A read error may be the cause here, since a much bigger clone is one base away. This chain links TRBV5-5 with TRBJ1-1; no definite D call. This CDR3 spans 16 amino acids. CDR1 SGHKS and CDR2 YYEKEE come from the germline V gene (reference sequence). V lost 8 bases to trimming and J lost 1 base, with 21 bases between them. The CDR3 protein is CARSSWTEGWNTEAFF. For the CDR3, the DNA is TGTGCCAGGAGCAGTTGGACGGAAGGCTGGAACACTGAAGCTTTCTTT.

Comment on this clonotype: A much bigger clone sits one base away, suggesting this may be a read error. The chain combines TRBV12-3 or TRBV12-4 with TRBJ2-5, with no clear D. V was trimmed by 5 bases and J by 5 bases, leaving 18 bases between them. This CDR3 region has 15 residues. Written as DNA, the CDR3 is TGTGCCAGCAGTCCAGCAGTGGCTTTAAGGGAGACCCAGTACTTC. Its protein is CASSPAVALRETQYF.

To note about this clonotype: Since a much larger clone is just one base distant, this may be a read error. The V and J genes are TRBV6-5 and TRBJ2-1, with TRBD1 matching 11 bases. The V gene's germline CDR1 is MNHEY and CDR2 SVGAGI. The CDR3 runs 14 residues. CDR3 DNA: TGTGCCAGCAGCCGGGACAGGGGGGGGGCTGAGCTGTTCTTC. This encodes CASSRDRGGAELFF.

Here the CDR3 DNA reads TGTGCCAGGAGCCCCAATGGGGGCTCAAGCTACGAGCAGTACTTC. Translated, it gives CARSPNGGSSYEQYF. This sequence joins TRBV7-3 and TRBJ2-7, with D perhaps matching TRBD1 (6 bases). Germline CDR1 and CDR2: SGHTA and FQGTGA. CDR3 size: 15 residues. Trimming took 9 bases from V and 3 from J, leaving 21 bases between them.

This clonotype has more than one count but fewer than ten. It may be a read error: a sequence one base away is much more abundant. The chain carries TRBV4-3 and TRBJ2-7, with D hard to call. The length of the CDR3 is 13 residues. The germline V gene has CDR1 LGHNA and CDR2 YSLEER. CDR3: CVSSQNRYYEQYF. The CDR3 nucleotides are TGCGTCAGCAGCCAAAACAGATACTACGAGCAGTACTTC.

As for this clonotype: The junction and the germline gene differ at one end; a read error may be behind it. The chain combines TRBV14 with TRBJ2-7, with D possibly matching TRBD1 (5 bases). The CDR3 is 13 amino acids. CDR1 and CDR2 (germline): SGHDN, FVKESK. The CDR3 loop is CASSQGIGAEKYF. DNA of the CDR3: TGTGCCAGCAGCCAAGGGATAGGGGCCGAGAAGTACTTC.

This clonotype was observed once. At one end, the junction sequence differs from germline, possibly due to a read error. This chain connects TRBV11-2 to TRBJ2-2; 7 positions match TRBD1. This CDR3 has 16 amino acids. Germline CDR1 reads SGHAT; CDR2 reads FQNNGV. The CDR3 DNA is TGTGCCAGCAACTCCCGGACAGGATTAACGACCGGGGAGCGGTTTTTT. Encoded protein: CASNSRTGLTTGERFF. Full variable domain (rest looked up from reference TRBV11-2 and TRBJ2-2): EAGVAQSPRYKIIEKRQSVAFWCNPISGHATLYWYQQILGQGPKLLIQFQNNGVVDDSQLPKDRFSAERLKGVDSTLKIQPAKLEDSAVYLCASNSRTGLTTGERFFGEGSRLTVL.

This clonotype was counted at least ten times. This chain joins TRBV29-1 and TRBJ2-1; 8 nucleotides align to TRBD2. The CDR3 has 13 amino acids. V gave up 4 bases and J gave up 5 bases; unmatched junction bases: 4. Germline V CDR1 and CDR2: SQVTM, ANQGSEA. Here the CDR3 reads CSVGGLDHNEQFF. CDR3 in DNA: TGCAGCGTTGGGGGACTAGACCACAATGAGCAGTTCTTC.

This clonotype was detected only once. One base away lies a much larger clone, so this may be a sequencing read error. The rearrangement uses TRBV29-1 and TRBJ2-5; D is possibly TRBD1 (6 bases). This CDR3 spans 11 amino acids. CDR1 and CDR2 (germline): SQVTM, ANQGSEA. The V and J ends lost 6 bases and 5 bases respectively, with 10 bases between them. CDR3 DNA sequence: TGCAGCGTAAATGACAGGGAGACCCAGTACTTC. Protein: CSVNDRETQYF.

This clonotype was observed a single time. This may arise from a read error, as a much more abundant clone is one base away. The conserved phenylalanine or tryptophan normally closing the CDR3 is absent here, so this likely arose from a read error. The CDR3 DNA follows: TGTGCCATCAGTGAGTCGGGACTAGCGGGTGACGATGAGCAGTTCTTA. Its protein product is CAISESGLAGDDEQFL. This chain connects TRBV10-3 to TRBJ2-1, with 12 bases identical to TRBD2. The CDR3 totals 16 residues. Trimming took 0 bases from V and 8 from J; bases not matched to a gene: 5. Germline values: CDR1 ENHRY, CDR2 SYGVKD.

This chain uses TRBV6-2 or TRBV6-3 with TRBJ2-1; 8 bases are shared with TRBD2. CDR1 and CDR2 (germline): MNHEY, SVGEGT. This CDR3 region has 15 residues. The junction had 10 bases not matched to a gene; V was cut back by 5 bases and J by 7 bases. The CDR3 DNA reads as TGTGCCAGCAGTCCCGATTCGGGAGGGCCGAATGAGCAGTTCTTC. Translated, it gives CASSPDSGGPNEQFF.

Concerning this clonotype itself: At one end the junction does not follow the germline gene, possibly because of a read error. Here the CDR3 DNA reads TGCAGTGCTCGGACTAGCGGGGGAATCTTAATGATCTTC. The encoded protein is CSARTSGGILMIF. The chain is built from TRBV20-1 and TRBJ2-1, with 13 bases matching TRBD2. This CDR3 region has 13 residues. Germline V gene sequence: CDR1 DFQATT, CDR2 SNEGSKA (reference sequence).